This TCR beta chain came from a study of cytomegalovirus exposure and HLA in healthy donors. The CDR3 consists of 14 residues. The ends were cut back, 1 base at V and 6 bases at J, with 12 bases in the middle. The V gene's germline CDR1 is SGHKS and CDR2 YYEKEE (reference sequence). As for this clone: Its antigen is still unknown.

PCR was performed using 60 Vbeta and 13 Jbeta primers. Assay used: immunoSEQ multiplex PCR; TCRdb lists only in-frame clones, some missing. The sample carries 100,000 or so clones, about three quarters recorded once. Study outcomes and limitations: V- and J-gene trimming of TCR beta was linked (in a later analysis) to a missense DCLRE1C variant.

Sequenced sample: PBMCs. This sequence originates from a woman aged 40 to 55 in good health and CMV-seropositive. This chain connects TRBV5-5 to TRBJ2-3; D might be TRBD2 (6 bases). CDR3 DNA sequence: TGTGCCAGCAGCTTGTCTTTAGGAGGGGATACGCAGTATTTT. Protein product: CASSLSLGGDTQYF.